This is a list of T cell receptor beta chains from one sample in a study of technical replicates of blood from several donors. Sequencing was performed with immunoSEQ multiplex PCR; in TCRdb, only in-frame clones are kept and a portion is missing. The sample lists some 98,000 clones, nearly 97% occurring once. The sequencing input was T cells isolated from PBMCs. These receptors were obtained from a human donor in good health. The CDR3 runs from the conserved cysteine through the conserved F or W. Fields, in order: clone size, J gene, D gene, V gene, CDR3 DNA, CDR3 protein. The D gene is left open where the match is weak. Some rows mark clone size as missing; the rest say once, few, many or name a class of expanded clone.

.	TRBJ2-7	TRBD1	TRBV4-1	TGCGCCAGCAGCACACAGACAGGGTTCCCCTACGAGCAGTACTTC	CASSTQTGFPYEQYF
.	TRBJ1-5	.	TRBV4-1	TGCGCCAGCAGCCAAGAGTCAGGGCTTGGCAATCAGCCCCAGCATTTT	CASSQESGLGNQPQHF
.	TRBJ2-3	.	TRBV29-1	TGCAGCGTTGAAGGGACTGGATCTACAGATACGCAGTATTTT	CSVEGTGSTDTQYF
.	TRBJ2-7	.	TRBV9	TGTGCCAGCAGCGTCGGTAGCCGATACTACGAGCAGTACTTC	CASSVGSRYYEQYF
.	TRBJ1-1	.	TRBV2	TGTGCCAGCAGTGAGTCTACTGAAGCTTTCTTT	CASSESTEAFF
.	TRBJ1-2	.	TRBV5-4	TGTGCCAGCAGCTTCCCCGGGGAAGCCCATGGCTACACCTTC	CASSFPGEAHGYTF
.	TRBJ2-2	.	TRBV2	TGTGCCAGCTTAGGGGCTTACACCGGGGAGCTGTTTTTT	CASLGAYTGELFF
.	TRBJ2-5	.	TRBV5-1	TGCGCCAGCAGCTTGGGTTGGAGCGGGCCCAACCAAGAGACCCAGTACTTC	CASSLGWSGPNQETQYF
.	TRBJ2-1	.	TRBV6-5	TGTGCCAGCAGTTACTCCCGGCCATCAGACAACAATGAGCAGTTCTTC	CASSYSRPSDNNEQFF
once	TRBJ2-7	TRBD1	TRBV6-5	TGTGCCAGCAGTTACTCGCCAGGGGGCATCGACGAGCAGTACTTC	CASSYSPGGIDEQYF
.	TRBJ2-5	.	TRBV7-8	TGTGCCAGCAGCCCCCTGGAGGGAAACCAAGAGACCCAGTACTTC	CASSPLEGNQETQYF
.	TRBJ2-7	.	TRBV4-1	TGCGCCAGCAGCCAAGAAGGGGTCCCCACTCACTACGAGCAGTACTTC	CASSQEGVPTHYEQYF
.	TRBJ2-3	TRBD2	TRBV28	TGTGCCAGCAGGCCGACTAGCTTCGATACGCAGTATTTT	CASRPTSFDTQYF
.	TRBJ2-1	.	TRBV9	TGTGCCAGCAGCGTAAGCAGGGGGGCATCGGCCTACAATGAGCAGTTCTTC	CASSVSRGASAYNEQFF
.	TRBJ2-7	.	TRBV6-4	TGTGCCAGCACCTCGACTCGACTTACTACCTACGAGCAGTACTTC	CASTSTRLTTYEQYF
.	TRBJ1-2	.	TRBV4-2	TGTGCCAGCAGCCAAGCTGGGCTTGGCTACACCTTC	CASSQAGLGYTF
.	TRBJ2-1	TRBD2	TRBV18	TGTGCCAGCTCACCTCCGACTAGCGGGGTACATAGCTCCTACAATGAGCAGTTCTTC	CASSPPTSGVHSSYNEQFF
.	TRBJ2-7	.	TRBV5-1	TGCGCCAGCAGCGCGGGGGCCTCCCTTTGGGACGAGCAGTACTTC	CASSAGASLWDEQYF
.	TRBJ1-3	.	TRBV7-9	TGTGCCAGCAGCTTAGGCTCGGGGGAAAATGCGAACACCATATATTTT	CASSLGSGENANTIYF
.	TRBJ2-1	TRBD2	TRBV4-1	TGCGCCAGCAGCCAAGTTGGGGGTAGCGGGAGAGTGCTTGAGCAGTTCTTC	CASSQVGGSGRVLEQFF
.	TRBJ1-4	.	TRBV10-3	TGTGCCATCAGTGAATCTGAACAGGTTTGGGGTGAAAAACTGTTTTTT	CAISESEQVWGEKLFF
.	TRBJ1-5	.	TRBV19	TGTGCCAGTAGTATCGGGGGGCCTTATCAGCCCCAGCATTTT	CASSIGGPYQPQHF
.	TRBJ1-2	.	TRBV7-9	TGTGCCAGCAGCTTAGGTGAGCGGGCCACAAAGGGAGACTATGGCTACACCTTC	CASSLGERATKGDYGYTF
.	TRBJ2-7	.	TRBV5-4	TGTGCCAGCAGCGGCTATCTACGGGAGCGGAATTACGAGCAGTACTTC	CASSGYLRERNYEQYF
.	TRBJ2-6	.	TRBV25-1	TGTGCCAGCAGTACAGAATTAGGCCAGGAATCTGGGGCCAACGTCCTGACTTTC	CASSTELGQESGANVLTF
.	TRBJ2-2	TRBD2	TRBV27	TGTGCCAGCAGTAACATCGGACTAGCGAGGGTCACCGGGGAGCTGTTTTTT	CASSNIGLARVTGELFF
.	TRBJ2-3	TRBD2	TRBV5-1	TGCGCCAGCAGCCCGCCCGGGGGGTCGAGCACAGATACGCAGTATTTT	CASSPPGGSSTDTQYF
.	TRBJ2-5	.	TRBV5-1	TGCGCCAGCAGCACGGGAGACCAAGAGACCCAGTACTTC	CASSTGDQETQYF
.	TRBJ2-7	.	TRBV29-1	TGCAGCGTTTACCTTCGGGGGAGCGAGCAGTACTTC	CSVYLRGSEQYF
.	TRBJ1-2	.	TRBV28	TGTGCCAGCAGAGACGGGACAACCTATGGCTACACCTTC	CASRDGTTYGYTF